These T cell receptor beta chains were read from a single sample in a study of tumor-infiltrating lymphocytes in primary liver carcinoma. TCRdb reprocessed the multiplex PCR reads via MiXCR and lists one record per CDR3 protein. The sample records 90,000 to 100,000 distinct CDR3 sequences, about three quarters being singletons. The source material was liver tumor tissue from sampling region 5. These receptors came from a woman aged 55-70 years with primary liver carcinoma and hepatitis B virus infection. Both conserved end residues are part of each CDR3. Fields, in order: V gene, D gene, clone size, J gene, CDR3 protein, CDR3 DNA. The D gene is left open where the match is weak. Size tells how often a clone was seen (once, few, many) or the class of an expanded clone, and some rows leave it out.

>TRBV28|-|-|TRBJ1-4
CASSHPDEKLFF
TGTGCCAGCAGTCACCCCGATGAAAAACTGTTTTTT
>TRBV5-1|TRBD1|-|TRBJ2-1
CASSPRRGQYNEQLF
TGCGCCAGCAGCCCTCGCAGGGGGCAGTACAATGAGCAGCTCTTC
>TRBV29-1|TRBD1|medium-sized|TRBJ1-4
CSATGTGGEKLFF
TGCAGCGCAACCGGGACAGGGGGAGAAAAACTGTTTTTT
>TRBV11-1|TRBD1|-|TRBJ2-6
CVSSARTGTPGANVPTF
TGTGTCAGCAGCGCGAGGACAGGGACTCCTGGGGCCAACGTCCCGACTTTC
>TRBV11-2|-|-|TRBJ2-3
CTSSSAGIGDTQYF
TGTACCAGCAGCTCCGCGGGAATAGGGGATACGCAGTATTTT
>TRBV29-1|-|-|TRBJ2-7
CSVALGASWYEQYF
TGCAGCGTTGCCCTAGGGGCTAGCTGGTACGAGCAGTACTTC
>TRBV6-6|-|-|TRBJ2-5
CASSRSRGGAVQETQYF
TGTGCCAGCAGTCGCTCCCGAGGGGGGGCGGTCCAAGAGACCCAGTACTTC
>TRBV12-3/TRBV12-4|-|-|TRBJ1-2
CASSQDVQGYTF
TGTGCCAGCAGCCAGGACGTGCAGGGCTACACATTC
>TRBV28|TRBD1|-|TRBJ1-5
CASRFSGGSSQPLHF
TGTGCCAGCAGGTTTTCAGGGGGCAGCAGTCAGCCCCTGCATTTT
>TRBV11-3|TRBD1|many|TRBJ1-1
CASSLRGLITGTDTEAFF
TGTGCCAGCAGCCTCAGGGGGCTTATAACGGGAACGGACACTGAAGCTTTCTTT
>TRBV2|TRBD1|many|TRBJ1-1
CASSAQGVWTEAFF
TGTGCCAGCAGTGCCCAGGGGGTTTGGACTGAAGCTTTCTTT
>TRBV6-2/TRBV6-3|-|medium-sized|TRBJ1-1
CASTATANTEAFF
TGTGCCAGCACTGCGACAGCGAACACTGAAGCTTTCTTT
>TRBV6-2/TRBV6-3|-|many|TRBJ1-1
CASSQTVLNTEAFF
TGTGCCAGCAGCCAGACAGTTTTGAACACTGAAGCTTTCTTT
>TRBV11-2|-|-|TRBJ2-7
CVSSLTSGGEQYF
TGTGTCAGCAGCTTAACTAGTGGGGGCGAGCAGTACTTC
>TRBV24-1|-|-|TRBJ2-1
CVTSDFTSFGYNEQFF
TGTGTCACCAGTGATTTCACCTCGTTTGGATACAATGAGCAGTTCTTC
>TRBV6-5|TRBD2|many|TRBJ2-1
CASSPSTSGYNEQFF
TGTGCCAGCAGTCCGAGTACTAGCGGATACAATGAGCAGTTCTTC
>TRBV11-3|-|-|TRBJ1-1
CACSPARTMNTEAFF
TGTGCCTGCAGCCCGGCCCGGACCATGAACACTGAGGCTTTCTTT
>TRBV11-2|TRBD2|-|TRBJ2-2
CASSTTGGNGELFF
TGTGCCAGCAGCACGACGGGGGGGAACGGGGAGCTGTTTTTT
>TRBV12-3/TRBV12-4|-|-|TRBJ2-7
CASSLNDYEQYF
TGTGCCAGCAGTTTAAATGACTACGAGCAGTACTTC
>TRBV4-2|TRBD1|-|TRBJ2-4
CASSRSYTSGTAKTIQYF
TGTGCCAGCAGCCGATCCTACACATCAGGGACAGCTAAAACCATTCAGTACTTC
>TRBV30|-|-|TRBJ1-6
CAWSIDMGFPSPLHF
TGTGCCTGGAGCATAGACATGGGTTTCCCTTCACCTCTCCACTTT
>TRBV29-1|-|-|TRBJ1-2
CSVGGEDSRENYGYTF
TGCAGCGTTGGAGGAGAGGATTCGAGGGAAAACTATGGCTACACCTTC
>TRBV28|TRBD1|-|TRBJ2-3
CASSTPGQGADTQYF
TGTGCCAGCAGCACCCCGGGACAGGGGGCAGATACGCAGTATTTT
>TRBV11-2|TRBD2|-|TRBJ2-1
CVSSLGRGQLRNEQFF
TGTGTCAGCAGCTTAGGGAGGGGTCAGCTGAGGAATGAGCAGTTCTTC
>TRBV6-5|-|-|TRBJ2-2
CASSYVAHTGDLFF
TGTGCCAGCAGTTACGTCGCACACACCGGGGACCTGTTTTTT
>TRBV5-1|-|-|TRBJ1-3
CVSSLDGTHGNTIYF
TGCGTCAGCAGCCTGGACGGAACGCATGGAAACACCATATATTTT
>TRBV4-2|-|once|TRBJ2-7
CASSQGALNSYKQYF
TGTGCCAGCAGTCAGGGAGCCTTAAACTCCTATAAGCAGTACTTC
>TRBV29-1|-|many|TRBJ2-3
CSVELGGIDTQYF
TGCAGCGTTGAATTGGGCGGGATCGATACGCAGTATTTT
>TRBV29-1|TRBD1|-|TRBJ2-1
CRGRTGQPYNKQFF
TGCAGGGGGAGGACAGGGCAACCCTACAATAAGCAGTTCTTC
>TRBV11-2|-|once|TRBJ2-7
CASSSERTNNEQYF
TGTGCCAGCAGCTCAGAACGGACGAACAATGAACAGTACTTC
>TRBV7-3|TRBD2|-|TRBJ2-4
CAGSLVGGNIQYF
TGTGCCGGCAGCTTAGTCGGGGGGAACATTCAGTACTTC
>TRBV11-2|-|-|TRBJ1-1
CASSLPGGACTTEAFF
TGTGCCAGTAGCCTACCCGGGGGGGCGTGTACCACTGAAGCTTTCTTT
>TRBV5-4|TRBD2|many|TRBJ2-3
CASSLAAGVTDTQYF
TGTGCCAGCAGCTTGGCAGCGGGAGTTACAGATACGCAGTATTTT
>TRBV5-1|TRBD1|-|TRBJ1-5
CASSLTGGGDNQPQHF
TGCGCCAGCAGCTTGACAGGGGGAGGTGACAATCAGCCCCAGCATTTT
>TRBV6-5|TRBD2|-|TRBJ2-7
CTSRAAAGGYYEQYF
TGTACCAGCAGGGCAGCGGCGGGAGGGTACTACGAGCAGTACTTC
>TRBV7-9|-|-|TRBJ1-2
CASNSTRRENYGYTF
TGTGCCAGCAACTCCACAAGACGGGAAAACTATGGCTACACCTTC